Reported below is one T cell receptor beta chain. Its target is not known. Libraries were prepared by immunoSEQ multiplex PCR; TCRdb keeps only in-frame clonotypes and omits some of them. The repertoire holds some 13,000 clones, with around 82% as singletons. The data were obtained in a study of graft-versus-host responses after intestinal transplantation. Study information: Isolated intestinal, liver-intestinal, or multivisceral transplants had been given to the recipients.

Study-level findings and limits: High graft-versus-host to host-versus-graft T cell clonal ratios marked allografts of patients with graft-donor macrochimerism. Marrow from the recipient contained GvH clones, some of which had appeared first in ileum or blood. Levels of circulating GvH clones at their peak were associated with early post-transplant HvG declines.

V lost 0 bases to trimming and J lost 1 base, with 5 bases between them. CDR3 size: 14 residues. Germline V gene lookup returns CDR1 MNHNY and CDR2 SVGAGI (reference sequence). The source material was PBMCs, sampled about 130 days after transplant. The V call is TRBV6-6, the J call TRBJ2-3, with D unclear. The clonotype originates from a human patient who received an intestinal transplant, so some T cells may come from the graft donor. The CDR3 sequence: CASSYSSGTDTQYF. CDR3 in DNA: TGTGCCAGCAGTTACTCGTCGGGCACAGATACGCAGTATTTT.